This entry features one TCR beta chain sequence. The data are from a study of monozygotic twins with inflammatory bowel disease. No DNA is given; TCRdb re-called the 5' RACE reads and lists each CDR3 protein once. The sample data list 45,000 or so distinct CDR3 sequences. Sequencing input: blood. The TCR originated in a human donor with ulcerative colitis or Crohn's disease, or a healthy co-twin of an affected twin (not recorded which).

The CDR3 spells CASTVDRGHYNEQFF. The chain employs TRBV11-2 and TRBJ2-1; lacking DNA, the TRBD1 call made by TCRdb goes unchecked. The CDR3 runs to 15 residues. CDR1 and CDR2 from the germline V gene are SGHAT and FQNNGV.